This TCR beta chain was recorded in a study of human T cells and chemical hapten exposure. At the level of the study: 0.01% DPC was applied to the upper back in patch tests, which were read at 6 days. Study results and limitations: Controls had significantly fewer large CDR3 similarity clusters than were formed by expanded TCRs.

On this clonotype itself: Its antigen is undetermined.

Noted time point: pre-sensitization, week 0. Treatment reported: therapeutic diphenylcyclopropenone sensitization with weekly scalp DPC. Each patch test followed a blood draw. In the library, unique molecular identifiers were attached to individual cDNA molecules. TCRdb itself ran the RACE reads through MiXCR, one entry per CDR3 protein. The sample includes 380,000 or so distinct CDR3 sequences, over 5% of them seen just once. This CDR3 has 15 residues. Trimming left V 3 bases short and J 2 bases short, with 12 bases between. Germline V gene data show CDR1 as SGHTA and CDR2 as FQGTGA. The receptor's source is a woman between 18 and 29 years old with alopecia areata. Some clones in this sample may be carry-over from other donors' samples. The V and J genes are TRBV7-3 and TRBJ2-3, with D perhaps matching TRBD1 or TRBD2 (5 bases each). Sequenced material: whole blood, taken in connection with sensitization to the hapten diphenylcyclopropenone (DPC). CDR3 amino acids: CASSFRGDVTDTQYF. CDR3 DNA sequence: TGTGCCAGCAGCTTCCGAGGGGACGTCACAGATACGCAGTATTTT.